This T cell receptor beta chain appears in the sequencing data of a study of blood T cells in healthy people across ages. Study findings and constraints: Naive T cell percentage and TCR beta diversity correlated strongly. Unsorted PBMC material precluded a definitive naive versus antigen-experienced comparison.

About 10 milliliters of peripheral blood were drawn from each donor into EDTA-treated tubes. The sample holds many counts of this clonotype. Its specificity is not known. Germline V lookup: CDR1 SGDLS, CDR2 YYNGEE. The CDR3 covers 16 residues. The V and J ends lost 3 bases and 3 bases, in that order; junction bases with no gene match: 10. Combining a sample-barcoded 5' primer with a J-beta primer mix, a second PCR ran for about 6 to 12 cycles. Every cDNA was tagged by a template-switch adaptor with 12 random nucleotides. Each CDR3 protein is one row after TCRdb ran MiXCR on the 5' RACE reads. The sample includes hundreds of thousands of distinct CDR3 sequences, about 32% seen only once; the top ten take less than 20%.

The sample was blood. The chain employs TRBV9 and TRBJ2-7; TRBD1 agrees at 9 bases. This TCR was sampled from a woman aged 80 or over in good health. The CDR3 bases are TGTGCCAGCAGCGCAAAAGGACAGGGGAATCACTACGAGCAGTACTTC. Its protein is CASSAKGQGNHYEQYF.